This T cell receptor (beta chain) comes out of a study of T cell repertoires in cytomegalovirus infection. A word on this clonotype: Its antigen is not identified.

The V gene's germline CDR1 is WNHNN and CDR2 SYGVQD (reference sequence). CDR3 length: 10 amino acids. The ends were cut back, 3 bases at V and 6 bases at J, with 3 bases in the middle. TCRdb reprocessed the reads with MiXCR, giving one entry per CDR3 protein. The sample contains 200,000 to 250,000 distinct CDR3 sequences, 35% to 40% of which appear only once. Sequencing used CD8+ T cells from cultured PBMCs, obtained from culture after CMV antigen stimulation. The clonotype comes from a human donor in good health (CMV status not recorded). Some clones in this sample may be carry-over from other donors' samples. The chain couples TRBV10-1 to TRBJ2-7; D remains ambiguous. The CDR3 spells CASSDIEQYF. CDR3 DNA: TGCGCCAGCAGTGATATCGAGCAGTACTTC.